The T cell receptor beta chain under discussion was sequenced for a study of blood T cell repertoires in COVID-19. The overall study: The United States, Italy and Spain were the sources of the acute and convalescent COVID-19 samples.

CDR1 is SGHAT, CDR2 FQNNGV, per germline. CDR3 size: 15 residues. V gave up 4 bases and J gave up 7 bases; unmatched junction bases: 4. Original handling: For nucleated cells, counts were estimated from reference gene primer amplification. Profiled with immunoSEQ multiplex PCR; TCRdb holds only in-frame clones, not every one. The D gene and trimming were derived from the DNA, and the V and J assignments and clone size from that table. In the table there are some 120,000 clones, approximately 80% of which are singletons. The J gene is TRBJ2-1, the V gene TRBV11-2, with 13 bases fitting TRBD2. The sequencing sample was made of peripheral blood. The receptor comes from a human donor in a cohort sampled during active COVID-19. CDR3 in DNA: TGTGCCAGCAGCTACGGGACTAGCGGGGTAAATGAGCAGTTCTTC. This encodes CASSYGTSGVNEQFF.